Listed below are T cell receptor beta chains from one sample, sequenced in a study of blood T cell repertoires in COVID-19. TCRdb keeps only in-frame clones here, not all; method: immunoSEQ multiplex PCR. The sample has roughly 85,000 clones, 60% to 80% seen once. The sample was peripheral blood. Receptor source: a human donor in a cohort sampled during active COVID-19. Each CDR3 is given with its conserved first and last residue. D genes are given only for firm matches. For some rows the clone size is stated as once, few or many, or as a class when expanded; others skip it.

d_call	clone_size	cdr3_length	v_call	j_call	cdr3_aa	cdr3_nt
TRBD2	NA	16	TRBV5-1	TRBJ2-3	CASSLGGTSGTDTQYF	TGCGCCAGCAGCTTGGGGGGGACTAGCGGCACAGATACGCAGTATTTT
TRBD1	NA	14	TRBV7-9	TRBJ1-4	CASSPGQINEKLFF	TGTGCCAGCAGCCCGGGACAGATTAATGAAAAACTGTTTTTT
TRBD1	NA	15	TRBV19	TRBJ2-7	CASSTRDRRPYEQYF	TGTGCCAGTAGTACCCGGGACAGGAGGCCTTACGAGCAGTACTTC
TRBD1	NA	14	TRBV6-5	TRBJ1-2	CASSWDREGYGYTF	TGTGCCAGCAGTTGGGACAGGGAGGGCTATGGCTACACCTTC
NA	NA	15	TRBV4-1	TRBJ1-6	CASSQAGRRGSPLHF	TGCGCCAGCAGCCAAGCCGGCCGCAGAGGTTCACCCCTCCACTTT
TRBD1	few	15	TRBV11-2	TRBJ2-2	CASNYRGRNTGELFF	TGTGCCAGCAACTACAGGGGGAGAAACACCGGGGAGCTGTTTTTT
TRBD1	NA	14	TRBV19	TRBJ1-1	CASSPGQVPTEAFF	TGTGCCAGTAGTCCAGGACAGGTTCCCACTGAAGCTTTCTTT
TRBD1	NA	17	TRBV6-2/TRBV6-3	TRBJ2-7	CASSYSSTKDRGYEQYF	TGTGCCAGCAGTTACTCGAGTACGAAGGACAGGGGTTACGAGCAGTACTTC
TRBD1	NA	15	TRBV5-1	TRBJ2-3	CASSSRTGEKDTQYF	TGCGCCAGCAGCTCACGTACAGGGGAGAAAGATACGCAGTATTTT
TRBD2	NA	15	TRBV18	TRBJ2-7	CASSPISGGAYEQYF	TGTGCCAGCTCACCAATAAGCGGGGGGGCGTACGAGCAGTACTTC
NA	NA	14	TRBV5-1	TRBJ1-6	CASSLSRGNSPLHF	TGCGCCAGCAGCTTGAGCAGGGGAAATTCACCCCTCCACTTT
NA	NA	14	TRBV11-3	TRBJ1-1	CASSFVTTNTEAFF	TGTGCCAGCAGCTTCGTTACAACAAACACTGAAGCTTTCTTT
NA	NA	14	TRBV27	TRBJ1-5	CASSFWGREQPQHF	TGTGCCAGCAGTTTTTGGGGCAGGGAACAGCCCCAGCATTTT
NA	NA	14	TRBV6-6	TRBJ1-4	CASSPGGDAQKLFF	TGTGCCAGCAGTCCGGGAGGGGATGCCCAAAAACTGTTTTTT
TRBD1	NA	17	TRBV2	TRBJ2-6	CASTGETGVTGANVLTF	TGTGCCAGCACCGGCGAGACAGGGGTGACTGGGGCCAACGTCCTGACTTTC
NA	NA	15	TRBV5-1	TRBJ1-2	CASSVNDPPRYGYTF	TGCGCCAGCAGTGTTAACGATCCCCCTCGGTATGGCTACACCTTC
NA	NA	12	TRBV6-6	TRBJ1-1	CASSYSKGNPSF	TGTGCCAGCAGTTACTCGAAGGGGAATCCGTCCTTT
NA	NA	15	TRBV7-2	TRBJ2-1	CASSWLASSYNEQFF	TGTGCCAGCAGCTGGTTAGCTAGCTCCTACAATGAGCAGTTCTTC
TRBD1	NA	14	TRBV2	TRBJ2-3	CASRRDRNTDTQYF	TGTGCCAGCCGCCGGGACAGGAACACAGATACGCAGTATTTT
TRBD1	few	17	TRBV5-4	TRBJ1-2	CASSPGTGIAAGYGYTF	TGTGCCAGCAGCCCCGGGACAGGGATAGCGGCTGGCTATGGCTACACCTTC
TRBD1	NA	13	TRBV2	TRBJ1-1	CATRYRGGTEAFF	TGTGCCACCCGATACAGGGGCGGCACTGAAGCTTTCTTT
NA	NA	15	TRBV9	TRBJ1-1	CASSQEVQGSTEAFF	TGTGCCAGCAGCCAAGAGGTCCAGGGGAGCACTGAAGCTTTCTTT
TRBD2	NA	16	TRBV7-9	TRBJ2-7	CASTFSGGGSSYEQYF	TGTGCCAGCACCTTCTCCGGCGGGGGGTCTTCCTACGAGCAGTACTTC
TRBD2	NA	16	TRBV7-2	TRBJ2-5	CASSFSTSGGQETQYF	TGTGCCAGCAGCTTTTCGACTAGCGGGGGCCAAGAGACCCAGTACTTC
NA	NA	15	TRBV5-1	TRBJ1-1	CASSLEPAGGTEAFF	TGCGCCAGCAGCTTGGAACCGGCCGGGGGCACTGAAGCTTTCTTT
TRBD1	NA	18	TRBV7-9	TRBJ1-1	CASSTTPGQENPNTEAFF	TGTGCCAGCAGTACTACTCCGGGACAGGAAAACCCGAACACTGAAGCTTTCTTT
NA	NA	14	TRBV10-3	TRBJ1-2	CAISGGRDNYGYTF	TGTGCCATCAGTGGGGGCAGGGATAACTATGGCTACACCTTC
TRBD1	NA	20	TRBV3-1/TRBV3-2	TRBJ2-3	CASSPWGQGGRGGIPDTQYF	TGTGCCAGCAGCCCCTGGGGACAGGGGGGACGGGGGGGCATCCCAGATACGCAGTATTTT
NA	once	16	TRBV5-1	TRBJ2-3	CASSWGTAWAADTQYF	TGCGCCAGCAGCTGGGGGACTGCCTGGGCCGCAGATACGCAGTATTTT
TRBD1	NA	12	TRBV3-1/TRBV3-2	TRBJ2-7	CASSQRDRDQYF	TGTGCCAGCAGCCAAAGGGACAGAGATCAGTACTTC
TRBD1	NA	15	TRBV5-1	TRBJ1-4	CASSSQGATNEKLFF	TGCGCCAGCAGCTCCCAGGGGGCCACTAATGAAAAACTGTTTTTT
TRBD1	few	12	TRBV6-5	TRBJ1-2	CASTGQGYGYTF	TGTGCCAGCACCGGACAGGGATATGGCTACACCTTC
NA	NA	15	TRBV5-1	TRBJ2-7	CASSLMDKGVHEQYF	TGCGCCAGCAGCCTTATGGACAAGGGGGTCCACGAGCAGTACTTC
NA	few	12	TRBV7-9	TRBJ1-1	CASSAGLTEAFF	TGTGCCAGCAGCGCGGGGCTTACTGAAGCTTTCTTT
NA	NA	14	TRBV30	TRBJ1-5	CAWSVFNINQPQHF	TGTGCCTGGAGTGTTTTTAATATCAATCAGCCCCAGCATTTT
TRBD1	once	15	TRBV6-5	TRBJ1-2	CASSSGTDTDYGYTF	TGTGCCAGCAGTTCCGGGACAGATACAGACTATGGCTACACCTTC
TRBD1	NA	15	TRBV28	TRBJ2-7	CASKASGTGSYEQYF	TGTGCCAGCAAAGCATCCGGGACAGGATCATACGAGCAGTACTTC
TRBD2	NA	15	TRBV5-4	TRBJ2-7	CASSLGGTNSYEQYF	TGTGCCAGCAGCTTGGGTGGGACTAACTCCTACGAGCAGTACTTC
NA	few	13	TRBV30	TRBJ2-7	CAWIGGSSYEQYF	TGTGCCTGGATAGGGGGAAGCTCCTACGAGCAGTACTTC
TRBD1	NA	15	TRBV28	TRBJ2-1	CASTLPGQGVNEQFF	TGTGCCAGCACTCTCCCGGGACAGGGGGTCAATGAGCAGTTCTTC
NA	NA	14	TRBV5-1	TRBJ1-4	CASRPYGTNEKLFF	TGCGCCAGCCGGCCTTACGGGACTAATGAAAAACTGTTTTTT
TRBD1	few	14	TRBV3-1/TRBV3-2	TRBJ1-1	CASSPTTGPTEAFF	TGTGCCAGCAGCCCTACGACAGGGCCCACTGAAGCTTTCTTT
TRBD1	NA	15	TRBV5-1	TRBJ2-7	CASSSTGQADYEQYF	TGCGCCAGCAGCTCGACGGGACAGGCTGACTACGAGCAGTACTTC
NA	once	13	TRBV11-2	TRBJ2-7	CASSLVVFYEQYF	TGTGCCAGCAGCTTAGTCGTTTTCTACGAGCAGTACTTC
TRBD1	NA	15	TRBV7-8	TRBJ1-1	CASSLALQGGTEAFF	TGTGCCAGCAGCTTAGCGTTACAGGGGGGGACTGAAGCTTTCTTT
TRBD2	NA	15	TRBV30	TRBJ2-2	CAWTGLAVNTGELFF	TGTGCCTGGACCGGACTAGCGGTGAACACCGGGGAGCTGTTTTTT
NA	NA	17	TRBV5-4	TRBJ1-3	CASSLRYRENSGNTIYF	TGTGCCAGCAGCTTGAGGTACAGGGAGAACTCTGGAAACACCATATATTTT
NA	few	14	TRBV7-9	TRBJ2-7	CASSTTVGVHEQYF	TGTGCCAGCAGCACCACAGTCGGCGTCCACGAGCAGTACTTC
NA	NA	14	TRBV29-1	TRBJ2-1	CSVAALGRNNEQFF	TGCAGCGTTGCCGCGCTAGGAAGGAACAATGAGCAGTTCTTC
NA	NA	12	TRBV2	TRBJ1-5	CASGGSNQPQHF	TGTGCCAGCGGCGGGAGCAATCAGCCCCAGCATTTT
NA	few	15	TRBV5-4	TRBJ2-7	CASSLGTDLGYEQYF	TGTGCCAGCAGCCTGGGGACGGACTTAGGGTACGAGCAGTACTTC
TRBD1	NA	14	TRBV7-2	TRBJ1-4	CASSVDRGREKLFF	TGTGCCAGCAGCGTCGACAGGGGGCGAGAAAAACTGTTTTTT
TRBD1	once	15	TRBV19	TRBJ2-1	CASSSPPQGRDEQFF	TGTGCCAGTAGTTCCCCCCCACAGGGGCGCGATGAGCAGTTCTTC
TRBD2	NA	15	TRBV5-1	TRBJ2-3	CASSSGAGGTDTQYF	TGCGCCAGCAGCTCGGGAGCGGGGGGCACAGATACGCAGTATTTT
NA	NA	15	TRBV30	TRBJ1-6	CAWSTQGWGNSPLHF	TGTGCCTGGAGTACCCAGGGGTGGGGAAATTCACCCCTCCACTTT
NA	NA	15	TRBV5-1	TRBJ1-4	CASSLEGGVNEKLFF	TGCGCCAGCAGCTTGGAAGGCGGGGTTAATGAAAAACTGTTTTTT